This T cell receptor (beta chain) was observed in a study of cytotoxic CD8 clonotypes in ibrutinib-treated CLL (dated by TCRdb to the early 2020s). About the study as a whole: The cohort included roughly 15 treatment-naive and under 13 relapsed/refractory patients; roughly 17 were IGHV unmutated. Partial responses were observed in some 24 patients and complete responses in 2; after a median follow-up of 68 months, remission was maintained in 15 or so patients and progression was observed in some twelve. Of the approximately 90 people in the trial, some 28 had longitudinal samples available. Response samples were taken after a median of approximately 12 months on treatment, ranging from about 6 to 36 months. All remission and progressive disease samples were collected while patients were still receiving ibrutinib. Samples averaged roughly 280,000 productive templates and around 91,000 productive rearrangements. Cryopreserved peripheral blood mononuclear cells were collected at three points: before therapy, at response, and at either sustained remission or disease progression. Here is what the overall study found, with its caveats: An increase in clonality was observed at ibrutinib response, with clonality remaining stable during sustained remission and falling back toward baseline at progression. Sustained-remission and progressing patients did not have matched sampling times, and lymph node repertoires were not examined. Public clonotypes were found to be uncommon and were observed to contract or remain stable during treatment; the increase in clonality was shown to reflect expansion of private clonotypes at ibrutinib response. Baseline clonality was found to be higher than that of age-matched healthy donors and was strongly correlated with circulating CD8+ T-cell counts.

On this clone itself: Its antigen remains unidentified. Base quality data are lacking; no much larger clone is found one base away.

The time point label for this specimen denotes: 24 months on ibrutinib. Approximately 2 micrograms of genomic DNA were extracted from cryopreserved PBMCs for TCR beta library preparation. Longitudinal blood samples from CLL patients on ibrutinib monotherapy were analyzed using high-throughput TCR beta sequencing. The patients were enrolled in a single-center, open-label phase 2 trial of ibrutinib monotherapy. The germline V gene (reference sequence) sets CDR1 to LNHDA and CDR2 to SQIVND. Trimming accounts for 8 bases at V and 0 bases at J, while the number of junction bases matched to no gene is 5. The CDR3, from cysteine to phenylalanine, totals 14 residues. The DNA shown is the 42-base CDR3, in frame from base 1. A MiSeq instrument was used for deep resolution sequencing, which targeted depths ranging from 1 in 1 million up to 1 in 200,000 T cells, with coverage averaging 10x for each clonotype. TCR beta libraries were generated with the immunoSEQ hsTCRB Kit. Turning to the authors' computational methods: ImmunoSEQ Data Assistant and ImmunoSEQ Analyzer were used for data analysis, and V, D and J genes were assigned according to IMGT definitions. Clonality, with values ranging from 0 to 1, was calculated as one minus the normalized Shannon entropy of productive rearrangement frequencies. Public clonotype analysis was restricted to overrepresented clonotypes comprising at least 0.05% of each patient's repertoire. Some 13 age-matched healthy donor repertoires from immuneACCESS served as clonality controls. TCRdb limited this immuneACCESS table to in-frame rearrangements with V and J called. A share of clones is missing; checked studies link under half to unresolved V genes, and the rest is unexplained. Clone size and the V and J calls come from that table; the DNA yielded D and trimming. This sample is represented by more than 60,000 clones; 70% to 90% of them were singletons. Around 37% of the sample lies in the top ten.

Recombination joined TRBV19 with TRBJ2-7, and 9 junction bases match TRBD2. This receptor was taken from a human donor with chronic lymphocytic leukemia. Sample: PBMCs, taken after 24 months of ibrutinib treatment. The CDR3 amino acid sequence is: CASSATSGSYEQYF. The nucleotide sequence reads as follows: TGTGCCAGTTCCGCGACTAGCGGCTCCTACGAGCAGTACTTC.